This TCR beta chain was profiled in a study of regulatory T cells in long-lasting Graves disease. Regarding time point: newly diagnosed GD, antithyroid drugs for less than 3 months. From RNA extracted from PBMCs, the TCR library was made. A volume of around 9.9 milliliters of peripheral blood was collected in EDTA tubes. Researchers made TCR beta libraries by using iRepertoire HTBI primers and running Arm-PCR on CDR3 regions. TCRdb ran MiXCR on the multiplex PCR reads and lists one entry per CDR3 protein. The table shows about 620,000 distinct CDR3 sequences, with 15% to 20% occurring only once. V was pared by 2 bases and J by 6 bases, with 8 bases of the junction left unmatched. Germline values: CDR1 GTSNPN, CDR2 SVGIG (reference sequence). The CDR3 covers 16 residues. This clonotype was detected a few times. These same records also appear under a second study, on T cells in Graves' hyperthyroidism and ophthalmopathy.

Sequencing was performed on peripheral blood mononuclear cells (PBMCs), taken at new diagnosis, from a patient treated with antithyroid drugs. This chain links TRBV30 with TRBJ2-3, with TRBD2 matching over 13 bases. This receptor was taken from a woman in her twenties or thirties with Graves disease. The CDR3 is CAWSPMGLAGLDTQYF. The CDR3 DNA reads TGTGCCTGGAGTCCAATGGGACTAGCGGGACTCGATACGCAGTATTTT.